These 13 T cell receptor beta chains were all obtained from the same sample, sequenced in a study of cytomegalovirus exposure and HLA in healthy donors. PCR involved 60 Vbeta and 13 Jbeta primers. Libraries were prepared by immunoSEQ multiplex PCR; TCRdb keeps only in-frame clonotypes and omits some of them. The data contain 150,000 to 170,000 clones, around 68% of them seen just once; the ten biggest clones take up 2.1%. Sequences were obtained from PBMCs. Every receptor here comes from a young man in good health and CMV-seronegative.

The chain is built from TRBV27 and TRBJ2-2; 8 bases map to TRBD1. Germline trimming cut 3 bases from V and 6 bases from J; bases unmatched to any gene: 15. CDR1 is MNHEY and CDR2 is SMNVEV in the germline V gene (reference sequence). The length of the CDR3 is 18 residues. The CDR3 sequence: CASSFAGGVVAWSGELFF. DNA for the CDR3: TGTGCCAGCAGTTTTGCAGGGGGCGTAGTGGCATGGTCCGGGGAGCTGTTTTTT.

The genes are TRBV11-3 and TRBJ1-5; a possible D gene is TRBD1 (6 bases). This CDR3 is 14 amino acids long. Trimming cost V 4 bases and J 7 bases, with 14 bases left between them. Germline CDR1 reads SGHNT; CDR2 reads YENEEA. The CDR3 DNA sequence: TGTGCCAGCAGCTCGGGTGGGACATTCCAGCCCCAGCATTTT. Encoded protein: CASSSGGTFQPQHF.

This clone was picked up a small number of times. The V call is TRBV20-1, the J call TRBJ2-5; D is possibly TRBD1 (6 bases). V was trimmed by 7 bases and J by 6 bases, leaving 12 bases between them. In germline, CDR1 is DFQATT, CDR2 SNEGSKA (reference sequence). There are 11 residues in the CDR3. In nucleotides, the CDR3 is TGCAGTGGGTCACAGGGACAGACCCAGTACTTC. Amino acid sequence: CSGSQGQTQYF.

The chain recombines TRBV6-5 with TRBJ1-1; a possible D gene is TRBD1 (5 bases). The CDR3 is 15 amino acids. CDR1 MNHEY and CDR2 SVGAGI come from the germline V gene. Trimming removed 8 bases at V and 1 base at J, with 17 bases between. The CDR3: CASRASWGENTEAFF. CDR3 bases: TGTGCCAGCCGGGCCAGTTGGGGGGAGAACACTGAAGCTTTCTTT.

This clone was seen a few times. The chain combines TRBV6-4 with TRBJ1-2, with 7 bases lining up with TRBD1. This CDR3 has 16 residues. The V segment lost 5 bases and the J segment 3 bases; nucleotides outside the gene matches: 12. Germline V gene lookup returns CDR1 MRHNA and CDR2 SNTAGT. CDR3 sequence reads: CASSPLRLTGDYGYTF. The CDR3 DNA reads TGTGCCAGCAGTCCCCTCCGTCTTACAGGGGACTATGGCTACACCTTC.

V gene TRBV12-5 combines with J gene TRBJ2-1; D is perhaps TRBD1 (8 bases). This CDR3 contains 14 residues. Trimming removed 5 bases at V and 8 bases at J, with 16 bases between. Germline loops: CDR1 LGHNT, CDR2 FRNRAP. The CDR3 DNA follows: TGTGCTAGTGGTAAACAGGGGGGGATCGATGAGCAGTTCTTC. This codes for CASGKQGGIDEQFF.

The CDR3 coding sequence is TGTGCCAGCAGTTACTATGCAGGGGACACTGAAGCTTTCTTT. This encodes CASSYYAGDTEAFF. This chain uses TRBV6-5 with TRBJ1-1, with D possibly matching TRBD1 (6 bases). This CDR3 spans 14 amino acids. CDR1 and CDR2 (germline): MNHEY, SVGAGI. Between the trimmed V and J ends, which lost 1 base and 3 bases, there was a span of 9 bases.

This chain links TRBV6-6 with TRBJ2-1, with TRBD1 identical over 7 bases. CDR3 size: 13 residues. CDR1 is MNHNY and CDR2 is SVGAGI in the germline V gene (reference sequence). V trimming: 5 bases; J trimming: 7 bases; junction bases outside the gene matches: 5. For the CDR3, the DNA is TGTGCCAGCAGTCTACAGGGGCGGAATGAGCAGTTCTTC. This sequence encodes CASSLQGRNEQFF.

CDR3 in amino acids: CASSELSGALQETQYF. DNA of the CDR3: TGTGCCAGCAGTGAACTTAGCGGGGCACTCCAAGAGACCCAGTACTTC. The chain recombines TRBV6-1 with TRBJ2-5, with 8 positions matching TRBD2. The junction had 6 bases not matched to a gene; V was cut back by 2 bases and J by 1 base. Germline-derived CDR1 and CDR2 are MNHNS and SASEGT. The CDR3 contains 16 residues.

The V gene is TRBV5-6, the J gene TRBJ2-7; weak D call: TRBD2 (7 bases). The germline V and J ends were trimmed by 0 bases and 5 bases, with 15 bases remaining between them. This CDR3 is 15 amino acids long. Germline V gene sequence: CDR1 SGHDT, CDR2 YYEEEE. The CDR3 nucleotides are TGTGCCAGCAGCTTGGTAGGGAGGGGGGCCCACGAGCAGTACTTC. This translates into CASSLVGRGAHEQYF.

This clone appeared a few times. This chain joins TRBV6-5 and TRBJ2-7, with D possibly being TRBD2 (5 bases). CDR1 and CDR2 (germline): MNHEY, SVGAGI. CDR3 length: 15 amino acids. The V gene lost 2 bases and the J gene lost 4 bases, with 15 bases spanning the gap. CDR3 in DNA: TGTGCCAGCAGTTACGGTCGGGGTGACGAGTACGAGCAGTACTTC. Translation: CASSYGRGDEYEQYF.

V gene TRBV6-1 combines with J gene TRBJ2-3, with D possibly being TRBD2 (5 bases). The CDR3 has 14 residues. The V end lost 2 bases, the J end lost 4 bases, and 10 bases lay between the germline ends. Germline CDR1 is MNHNS and CDR2 is SASEGT. CDR3 residues: CASSETGIADTQYF. The CDR3 nucleotides read TGTGCCAGCAGTGAAACCGGGATCGCAGATACGCAGTATTTT.

This clone appeared a few times. Germline and junction disagree at one end, which may indicate a read error. The chain recombines TRBV19 with TRBJ1-2; 10 nucleotides agree with TRBD1. The CDR3 loop spans 15 amino acids. Germline V gene lookup returns CDR1 LNHDA and CDR2 SQIVND (reference sequence). The CDR3 region is CASRRTGGKNYGYPF. CDR3 DNA sequence: TGTGCCAGTAGAAGGACAGGGGGAAAGAACTATGGCTACCCCTTC.